A selection of T cell receptor beta chains follows, all from one sample in a study of T cell changes during pregnancy in multiple sclerosis. Generated by immunoSEQ multiplex PCR, the TCRdb table keeps only in-frame clones and is missing some. The profile shows 50,000 or so clones, around 92% of them singletons. The sequencing used CD4+ T cells from peripheral blood mononuclear cells, collected after pregnancy. The source of these receptors is a female donor with multiple sclerosis, enrolled in a pregnancy study. Each CDR3 is given with its conserved first and last residue.

cdr3_aa	v_call	j_call
CASSLPSDRGEKLFF	TRBV25-1	TRBJ1-4
CASSLGQGVIGELFF	TRBV4-3	TRBJ2-2
CASSGGTPPTDTQYF	TRBV5-1	TRBJ2-3
CASSQTRGTGELFF	TRBV14	TRBJ2-2
CASSFGTDYGYTF	TRBV27	TRBJ1-2
CASSYGGAEAFF	TRBV6-5	TRBJ1-1
CASSLGGAGNTIYF	TRBV7-9	TRBJ1-3
CASSEFSYGYTF	TRBV6-1	TRBJ1-2
CASGGSSTDTQYF	TRBV10-3	TRBJ2-3
CASSQGDYSTQGTQYF	TRBV14	TRBJ2-5
CASSPSGTGTYNEQFF	TRBV18	TRBJ2-1
CASTQRVDYGYTF	TRBV9	TRBJ1-2
CSVGTGPLSGANVLTF	TRBV29-1	TRBJ2-6
CASSPLAGTDTQYF	TRBV18	TRBJ2-3
CASVPGGMYNEQFF	TRBV7-9	TRBJ2-1
CSAELGDEQFF	TRBV20-1	TRBJ2-1
CASSQIPRLAGSTDTQYF	TRBV14	TRBJ2-3
CATSRDVTANTEAFF	TRBV15	TRBJ1-1
CASRGDSYIYGYTF	TRBV2	TRBJ1-2
CASNRGDYGYTF	TRBV6-1	TRBJ1-2
CASSQGAGAGTDTQYF	TRBV4-3	TRBJ2-3
CASSLGTGGGEQYF	TRBV7-9	TRBJ2-7
CSVSTVYGYTF	TRBV20-1	TRBJ1-2
CATSHGLTTDTQYF	TRBV15	TRBJ2-3
CASSTNPGDTQYF	TRBV7-6	TRBJ2-3
CASSLKTGGNTEAFF	TRBV6-6	TRBJ1-1
CATSRTSGSYEQYF	TRBV15	TRBJ2-7
CASSPPRQGNNEQFF	TRBV18	TRBJ2-1
CASSYIEGAREKLFF	TRBV6-5	TRBJ1-4
CASSRGQNNQPQHF	TRBV19	TRBJ1-5